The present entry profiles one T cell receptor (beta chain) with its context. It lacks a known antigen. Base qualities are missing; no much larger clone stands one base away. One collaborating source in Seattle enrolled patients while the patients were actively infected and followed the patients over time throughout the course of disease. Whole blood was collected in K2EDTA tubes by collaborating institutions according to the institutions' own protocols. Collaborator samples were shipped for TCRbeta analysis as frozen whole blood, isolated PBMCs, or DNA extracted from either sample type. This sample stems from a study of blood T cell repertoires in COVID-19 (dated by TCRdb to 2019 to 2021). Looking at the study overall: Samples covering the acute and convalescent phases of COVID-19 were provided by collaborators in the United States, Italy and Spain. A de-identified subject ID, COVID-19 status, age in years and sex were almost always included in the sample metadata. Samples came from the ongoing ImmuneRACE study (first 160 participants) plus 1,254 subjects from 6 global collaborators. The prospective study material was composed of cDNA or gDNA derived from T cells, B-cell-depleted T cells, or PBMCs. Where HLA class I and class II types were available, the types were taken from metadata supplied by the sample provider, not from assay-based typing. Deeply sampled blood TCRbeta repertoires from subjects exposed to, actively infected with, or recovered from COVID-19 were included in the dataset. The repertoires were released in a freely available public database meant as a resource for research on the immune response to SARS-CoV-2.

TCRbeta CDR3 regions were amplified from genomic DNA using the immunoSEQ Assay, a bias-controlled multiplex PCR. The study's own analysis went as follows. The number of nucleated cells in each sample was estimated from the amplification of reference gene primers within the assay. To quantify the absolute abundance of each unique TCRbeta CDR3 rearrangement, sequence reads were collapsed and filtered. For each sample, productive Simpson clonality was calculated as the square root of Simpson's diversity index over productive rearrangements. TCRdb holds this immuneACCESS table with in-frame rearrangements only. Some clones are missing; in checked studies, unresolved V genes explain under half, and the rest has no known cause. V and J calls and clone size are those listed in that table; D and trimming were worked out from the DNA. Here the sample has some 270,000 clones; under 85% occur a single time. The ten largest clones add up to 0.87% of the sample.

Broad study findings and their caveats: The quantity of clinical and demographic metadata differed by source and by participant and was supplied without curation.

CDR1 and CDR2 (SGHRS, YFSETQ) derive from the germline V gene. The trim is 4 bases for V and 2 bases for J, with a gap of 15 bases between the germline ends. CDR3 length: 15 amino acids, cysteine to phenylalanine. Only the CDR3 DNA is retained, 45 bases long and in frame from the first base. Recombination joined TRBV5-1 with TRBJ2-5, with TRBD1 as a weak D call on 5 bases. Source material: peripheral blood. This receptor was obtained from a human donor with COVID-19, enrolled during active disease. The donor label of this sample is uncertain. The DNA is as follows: TGCGCCAGCAGCCAGGGAAATAGTATACAAGAGACCCAGTACTTC. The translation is CASSQGNSIQETQYF.